One T cell receptor (beta chain) is described in this entry. Germline is not matched at one junction end, which may reflect a read error. These data come from a study of T cells in Graves' hyperthyroidism and ophthalmopathy. RNA transcripts served as the template for amplifying TCR beta CDR3 regions. HTBI primers drove first-round RT-PCR of the TCR CDR3. TCRdb recomputed calls from the multiplex PCR reads with MiXCR, one row per CDR3 protein. The top ten clones hold about 9.1% of a sample with around 400,000 distinct CDR3 sequences, roughly 13% of them seen once. The CDR3 extends over 16 amino acids. Per the germline V gene, CDR1 is MNHNS and CDR2 is SASEGT.

This chain connects TRBV6-1 to TRBJ1-5; 9 bases agree with TRBD1. The clonotype was recovered from a woman younger than 30 with Graves' hyperthyroidism. Specimen: blood. The CDR3 sequence is CASSPLPGQGYQPEHF. Written as DNA, the CDR3 is TGTGCCAGCAGTCCACTCCCGGGACAGGGTTATCAGCCCGAGCATTTT.